A single sample is the source of the 6 T cell receptor beta chains below, sequenced in a study of chemoradiotherapy in HPV16-positive cancers. Produced via immunoSEQ multiplex PCR; TCRdb's table is partial and in-frame only. The sample contains over a thousand clones, roughly 82% of which appear only once. Sequences were derived from tumor tissue, sampled from a patient who underwent chemoradiotherapy. The receptors were sampled from a human donor with HPV-associated anogenital cancer.

The rearrangement links TRBV7-2 to TRBJ2-7; D is ambiguous. The V end lost 5 bases, the J end lost 3 bases, and 17 bases lay between the germline ends. CDR1 is SGHTA, CDR2 FQGNSA, per germline. The CDR3 consists of 15 residues. The CDR3 nucleotides read TGTGCCAGCAGCGTAGGGTGGGCAGAGAGCTACGAGCAGTACTTC. Translated: CASSVGWAESYEQYF.

V gene TRBV2 combines with J gene TRBJ2-7; 9 bases agree with TRBD1. CDR1 and CDR2 from the germline V gene are SNHLY and FYNNEI. V gave up 6 bases and J gave up 5 bases; unmatched junction bases: 11. There are 15 residues in the CDR3. Here the CDR3 reads CASSEPGQGENEQYF. Here the CDR3 DNA reads TGTGCCAGCAGCGAACCGGGACAGGGTGAGAACGAGCAGTACTTC.

The rearrangement uses TRBV6-5 and TRBJ2-1; maybe TRBD1 (6 bases). V lost 5 bases and J lost 4, with 15 bases in between. CDR1 is MNHEY and CDR2 is SVGAGI in the germline V gene. This CDR3 has 15 amino acids. CDR3 in DNA: TGTGCCAGCAGTCCCCGACAGGCTGGGTACAATGAGCAGTTCTTC. It codes for CASSPRQAGYNEQFF.

The rearrangement uses TRBV4-1 and TRBJ2-2; tentatively, D is TRBD2 (7 bases). Germline-derived CDR1 and CDR2 are MGHRA and YSYEKL. Trimming left V 10 bases short and J 5 bases short, with 26 bases between. This CDR3 comprises 17 residues. The CDR3 DNA follows: TGCGCCACCCAGGCGGAGGGGGGGCGGACTAGTACCGGGGAGCTGTTTTTT. Translating it yields CATQAEGGRTSTGELFF.

In regard to this clone: The junction departs from the called germline gene at one end, perhaps through a read error. The chain carries TRBV7-2 and TRBJ2-4, with 8 nucleotides matching TRBD2. CDR3 length: 17 amino acids. CDR1 and CDR2 (germline): SGHTA, FQGNSA. The CDR3 spells CASSLAGYLAGRNIQYF. CDR3 sequence (DNA): TGTGCCAGCAGTTTAGCCGGGTACTTAGCGGGAAGAAACATTCAGTACTTC. Full variable domain (missing parts from reference TRBV7-2 and TRBJ2-4): GAGVSQSPSNKVTEKGKDVELRCDPISGHTALYWYRQSLGQGLEFLIYFQGNSAPDKSGLPSDRFSAERTGGSVSTLTIQRTQQEDSAVYLCASSLAGYLAGRNIQYFGAGTRLSVL.

The chain combines TRBV6-1 with TRBJ1-5, with D unclear. This CDR3 has 12 amino acids. Germline CDR1 reads MNHNS; CDR2 reads SASEGT. V lost 2 bases and J 7 bases, leaving 6 bases between the germline ends. As DNA, the CDR3 is TGTGCCAGCAGTGAAAATCGGCAGCCCCAGCATTTT. Encoded protein: CASSENRQPQHF.